The clone carrying this TCR beta chain was detected once. The antigen is unknown. The V gene's germline CDR1 is MDHEN and CDR2 SYDVKM. After removal of 3 bases from V and 3 bases from J, the junction contained 4 bases not matched to a gene. The CDR3 sequence is 16 residues long. These data are taken from a study of cytomegalovirus exposure and HLA in healthy donors. Study findings and constraints: In a later analysis, CMV-associated beta chains were mostly HLA-associated, it appeared.

Vbeta (60) and Jbeta (13) primers were used in the PCR. Sequencing used immunoSEQ multiplex PCR; TCRdb keeps in-frame clones, though not all of them. The data hold about 140,000 clones, with around 78% observed a single time. The sequenced sample consisted of PBMCs. The origin of this receptor is a woman aged 18-29 years in good health and CMV-seropositive. This rearrangement joins TRBV28 to TRBJ2-6, with 8 positions matching TRBD1. The CDR3 sequence: CASSFTGGSGANVLTF. DNA for the CDR3: TGTGCCAGCAGTTTCACAGGGGGAAGTGGGGCCAACGTCCTGACTTTC.